The 21 T cell receptor beta chains below all came from one sample that was sequenced in a study of identical twins. TCRdb recomputed calls from the 5' RACE reads with MiXCR, one row per CDR3 protein. In the table there are roughly 710,000 distinct CDR3 sequences, 5.5% to 6.5% of which are singletons. Sequencing was carried out using naive T cells sorted from blood. These receptor sequences come from a man between 18 and 35 years old in good health.

V gene TRBV20-1 combines with J gene TRBJ2-1, with D unclear. The ends were cut back, 4 bases at V and 4 bases at J, with 8 bases in the middle. The CDR3 is 12 amino acids. Germline V CDR1 and CDR2: DFQATT, SNEGSKA (reference sequence). The chain's CDR3 is CSANDQYNEQFF. CDR3 DNA sequence: TGCAGTGCTAATGACCAGTACAATGAGCAGTTCTTC.

This clonotype was detected a few times. The chain couples TRBV3-1 to TRBJ2-1; 12 bases agree with TRBD2. The CDR3 contains 16 residues. J gave up 6 bases and V 4 bases, and 7 bases lay outside the gene matches. Germline V gene lookup returns CDR1 LGHDT and CDR2 YNNKEL (reference sequence). Written as DNA, the CDR3 is TGTGCCAGCAGCCGCACGCTAGCGGGAGGGCCCAATGAGCAGTTCTTC. As protein: CASSRTLAGGPNEQFF.

This clonotype has a handful of counts. V and J are TRBV5-6 and TRBJ2-7, with 10 nucleotides matching TRBD2. J gave up 3 bases and V 0 bases, and 3 bases lay outside the gene matches. Germline CDR1 reads SGHDT; CDR2 reads YYEEEE. The CDR3 runs 15 residues. The CDR3 nucleotides read TGTGCCAGCAGCTTGGCCGCTAGCGGGAGCTACGAGCAGTACTTC. Amino acids: CASSLAASGSYEQYF.

At least ten counts were recorded for this clonotype. The CDR3 region has the DNA TGCAGTGCTAGAGTTTCTCTAGCGGGAGGGAACACCGGGGAGCTGTTTTTT. Its translation is CSARVSLAGGNTGELFF. The chain combines TRBV20-1 with TRBJ2-2; 11 bases fit TRBD2. V shed 1 base and J 1 base; nucleotides not matched to a gene: 5. CDR1 and CDR2 (germline): DFQATT, SNEGSKA (reference sequence). The CDR3 length is 17 residues.

This chain connects TRBV3-1 to TRBJ2-2, with 11 bases lining up with TRBD2. In germline, CDR1 is LGHDT, CDR2 YNNKEL (reference sequence). CDR3 length: 16 residues. J was trimmed by 4 bases and V by 3 bases; bases with no gene match: 4. CDR3 in DNA: TGTGCCAGCAGCCACCGACTAGCGGGACGCACCGGGGAGCTGTTTTTT. Its protein product is CASSHRLAGRTGELFF.

This clonotype occurred many times. The chain links TRBV7-8 to TRBJ2-3; possibly TRBD1 for D (5 bases). Germline CDR1 reads SGHVS; CDR2 reads FQNEAQ. The V and J ends lost 3 bases and 10 bases respectively, with 11 bases between them. The CDR3 length is 12 residues. CDR3 loop: CASSFWTSAQYF. In nucleotides, the CDR3 is TGTGCCAGCAGCTTCTGGACATCGGCGCAGTATTTT.

This clonotype was observed a few times. The chain recombines TRBV7-9 with TRBJ2-7; D may be TRBD2 (6 bases). Trimming removed 1 base from V and 2 bases from J, with 15 bases in between. Germline lookup yields CDR1 SEHNR and CDR2 FQNEAQ (reference sequence). CDR3 length equals 16 residues. As DNA, the CDR3 is TGTGCCAGCAGCTTAGGCGAGGGAGGTATCACCTACGAGCAGTACTTC. As protein: CASSLGEGGITYEQYF. The full variable domain, completed using reference TRBV7-9 and TRBJ2-7, is DTGVSQNPRHKITKRGQNVTFRCDPISEHNRLYWYRQTLGQGPEFLTYFQNEAQLEKSRLLSDRFSAERPKGSFSTLEIQRTEQGDSAMYLCASSLGEGGITYEQYFGPGTRLTVT.

This clonotype has ten or more counts. This chain connects TRBV7-9 to TRBJ2-7, with no clear D. Germline V gene sequence: CDR1 SEHNR, CDR2 FQNEAQ (reference sequence). The V end lost 2 bases, the J end lost 2 bases, and 19 bases lay between the germline ends. The CDR3 is 17 amino acids. The CDR3 nucleotides are TGTGCCAGCAGCTTATTGCTTTCGTCAACAAATACCTACGAGCAGTACTTC. This translates into CASSLLLSSTNTYEQYF.

V gene TRBV15 combines with J gene TRBJ2-4, with TRBD1 matching 9 bases. Germline CDR1 reads LNHNV; CDR2 reads YYDKDF (reference sequence). Trimming removed 4 bases from V and 0 bases from J; junction bases left unmatched: 10. The CDR3 sequence is 18 residues long. CDR3 residues: CATSTPLMGQGAKNIQYF. Here the CDR3 DNA reads TGTGCCACCAGCACACCACTGATGGGACAGGGAGCCAAAAACATTCAGTACTTC.

This clonotype was detected ten times or more. V gene TRBV5-1 combines with J gene TRBJ2-3, with 11 bases fitting TRBD1. This CDR3 comprises 16 residues. The germline V gene encodes CDR1 SGHRS and CDR2 YFSETQ. Trimming at V came to 0 bases and at J to 6 bases, leaving 6 bases not matched to a gene. The CDR3 sequence is CASSLGGTGGSDTQYF. The DNA for the CDR3 is TGCGCCAGCAGCTTGGGGGGGACAGGGGGAAGCGATACGCAGTATTTT.

This clonotype was counted ten times or more. V and J are TRBV5-1 and TRBJ2-1; perhaps TRBD1 as D (5 bases). The V and J ends lost 0 bases and 12 bases respectively, with 7 bases between them. Germline V gene lookup returns CDR1 SGHRS and CDR2 YFSETQ. This CDR3 has 11 residues. DNA for the CDR3: TGCGCCAGCAGCTTGGATCAGGGGCAGTTCTTC. It codes for CASSLDQGQFF.

Ten or more counts support this clonotype. The rearrangement joins TRBV6-2 or TRBV6-3 to TRBJ2-1, with 8 bases identical to TRBD2. This CDR3 contains 12 residues. The junction had 3 bases not matched to a gene; V was cut back by 6 bases and J by 8 bases. Germline V CDR1 and CDR2: MNHEY, SVGEGT. The CDR3 reads CASRRRGDEQFF. The CDR3 DNA is TGTGCCAGCAGACGGCGGGGGGATGAGCAGTTCTTC.

The chain combines TRBV2 with TRBJ2-7; weak D call: TRBD1 (5 bases). Trimming stripped 6 bases from V and 5 bases from J, with 20 bases between. CDR1 is SNHLY, CDR2 FYNNEI, per germline. The CDR3 runs 15 residues. The CDR3 nucleotides read TGTGCCAGCAGCCCTGAGCTCTCAGGGCCCCACGAGCAGTACTTC. It specifies CASSPELSGPHEQYF.

There are many counts of this clonotype. This rearrangement joins TRBV12-3 or TRBV12-4 to TRBJ2-3, with 8 bases aligning to TRBD2. V trimming: 5 bases; J trimming: 0 bases; junction bases outside the gene matches: 13. The CDR3 has 18 residues. This CDR3 reads CASSAGTPGLGSTDTQYF. CDR3 in DNA: TGTGCCAGCAGTGCCGGGACACCGGGACTAGGGAGCACAGATACGCAGTATTTT.

This chain connects TRBV29-1 to TRBJ2-2, with TRBD1 matching 12 bases. The CDR3 totals 16 residues. Germline V gene lookup returns CDR1 SQVTM and CDR2 ANQGSEA. Losses at the gene ends were 3 bases for V and 2 bases for J; bases not matched to a gene: 4. The CDR3: CSVDPGTGGNTGELFF. Written as DNA, the CDR3 is TGCAGCGTTGATCCCGGGACAGGGGGCAACACCGGGGAGCTGTTTTTT.

This clonotype was counted ten times or more. The genes are TRBV5-1 and TRBJ2-1; 8 bases are a match to TRBD1. The CDR3 extends over 17 amino acids. J lost 7 bases, V lost 4 bases, and 16 bases had no gene match. The germline CDR1 and CDR2 sequences are SGHRS and YFSETQ. CDR3 sequence (DNA): TGCGCCAGCAGCGTAGGCCTTCTGTCAGGGGGCTTAAATGAGCAGTTCTTC. This codes for CASSVGLLSGGLNEQFF.

This clonotype was counted many times. At one of its ends the junction is not consistent with the germline gene, which may arise from a read error. V gene TRBV18 combines with J gene TRBJ1-1; 7 nucleotides match TRBD1. The germline V gene encodes CDR1 KGHSH and CDR2 LQKENI. The CDR3 loop spans 12 amino acids. CDR3 DNA sequence: TGCGCCAGCAGCCCGACAGGGACTGAAGCTTTCTTT. This codes for CASSPTGTEAFF.

This clonotype was found many times. The genes are TRBV7-9 and TRBJ2-2, with D possibly being TRBD1 (6 bases). Trimming removed 8 bases at V and 1 base at J, with 11 bases between. Germline CDR1 is SEHNR and CDR2 is FQNEAQ (reference sequence). The CDR3 covers 14 residues. The CDR3 region is CASSWGRNTGELFF. The CDR3 DNA sequence: TGTGCCAGCTCCTGGGGGCGGAACACCGGGGAGCTGTTTTTT.

The sample holds a few counts of this clonotype. V gene TRBV4-1 combines with J gene TRBJ2-2; no firm D call. The CDR3 totals 17 residues. Per germline, CDR1 MGHRA and CDR2 YSYEKL. V was cut by 0 bases and J by 0 bases, with 11 bases left in between. The CDR3 DNA reads as TGCGCCAGCAGCCAAGATTCTAGTCGCGCGAACACCGGGGAGCTGTTTTTT. Translating gives CASSQDSSRANTGELFF.

This clonotype was observed a handful of times. The V and J genes are TRBV6-5 and TRBJ1-4; D ambiguous. This CDR3 comprises 15 residues. V dropped 4 bases and J dropped 3 bases, with 12 bases sitting between them. The germline V gene has CDR1 MNHEY and CDR2 SVGAGI. The CDR3 DNA reads TGTGCCAGCAGTTCGAACAGTATTCCTAATGAAAAACTGTTTTTT. Residues: CASSSNSIPNEKLFF.

The table lists this clonotype with many counts. The chain couples TRBV20-1 to TRBJ2-1; 7 nucleotides line up with TRBD2. CDR3 length: 14 amino acids. Germline CDR1 is DFQATT and CDR2 is SNEGSKA (reference sequence). J gave up 0 bases and V 5 bases, and 4 bases lay outside the gene matches. CDR3 DNA sequence: TGCAGTGCTGTAGCGGGTACCTCCTACAATGAGCAGTTCTTC. Translating it yields CSAVAGTSYNEQFF.